This T cell receptor beta chain was sequenced for a study of blood T cells in healthy people across ages. Study-level findings and limits: Since the PBMCs were unsorted, naive and antigen-experienced cells could not be conclusively compared.

As concerns this clonotype: Antigen: not known.

Then a second PCR, running roughly 7 to 11 cycles, was carried out with a sample-barcoded 5' primer and a J-beta primer mix. All cDNA molecules were each tagged by a template-switch adaptor with 12 random nucleotides. Via MiXCR, TCRdb re-called the 5' RACE reads, giving one row per CDR3 protein. The table includes about 810,000 distinct CDR3 sequences, approximately 35% detected once. Trimming left V 5 bases short and J 2 bases short, with 13 bases between. This CDR3 spans 14 amino acids. With each sample, at least 5.5 micrograms of total RNA were extracted. Sequencing was carried out using blood. The chain links TRBV12-3 or TRBV12-4 to TRBJ2-7; D uncertain. This TCR was sampled from a man aged 18 to 30 in good health. The CDR3 bases are TGTGCCAGCAGTATCTCGACACAAACCTACGAGCAGTACTTC. Protein product: CASSISTQTYEQYF.